The 10 T cell receptor beta chains in this list originate from one sample, sequenced in a study of shared clonotypes between healthy human individuals. Using immunoSEQ multiplex PCR, the repertoire was profiled, and TCRdb retains in-frame clones only, with some absent. This sample carries about half a million clones, 81% of them seen once, and the ten largest clones take approximately 12%. Sequencing used PBMCs. These receptors all stem from a woman between 40 and 55 years old in good health. Some clones in this sample may be carry-over from other donors' samples.

On this clone itself: It differs at one base from a far larger clone, so likely a read error. The V and J genes are TRBV29-1 and TRBJ1-4; D uncertain. The germline V and J ends were trimmed by 7 bases and 8 bases, with 14 bases remaining between them. The CDR3 extends over 12 amino acids. CDR1 SQVTM and CDR2 ANQGSEA come from the germline V gene. The CDR3 is CSARDIGEKLFF. CDR3 nucleotide sequence: TGCAGCGCTCGGGATATAGGCGAAAAACTGTTTTTT.

The V call is TRBV30, the J call TRBJ1-1; D is unclear. Germline lookup yields CDR1 GTSNPN and CDR2 SVGIG (reference sequence). Trimming stripped 4 bases from V and 4 bases from J, with 7 bases between. This CDR3 is 11 amino acids long. CDR3 residues: CAWTYATEAFF. CDR3 nucleotides: TGTGCCTGGACTTATGCCACTGAAGCTTTCTTT.

The rearrangement uses TRBV18 and TRBJ1-1; 7 nucleotides match TRBD1. The CDR3 contains 18 residues. V lost 1 base, J lost 0 bases, and 11 bases stayed unmatched. Germline V gene sequence: CDR1 KGHSH, CDR2 LQKENI. CDR3 nucleotides: TGTGCCAGCTCACCACAGCAATTAAGGGACAGACTGAACACTGAAGCTTTCTTT. Protein sequence: CASSPQQLRDRLNTEAFF. The complete variable domain, with remaining parts taken from reference TRBV18 and TRBJ1-1, reads NAGVMQNPRHLVRRRGQEARLRCSPMKGHSHVYWYRQLPEEGLKFMVYLQKENIIDESGMPKERFSAEFPKEGPSILRIQQVVRGDSAAYFCASSPQQLRDRLNTEAFFGQGTRLTVV.

V is TRBV27 and J is TRBJ2-1; D not certain. This CDR3 has 13 residues. The V gene lost 3 bases and the J gene lost 8 bases, with 11 bases spanning the gap. The germline CDR1 and CDR2 sequences are MNHEY and SMNVEV (reference sequence). CDR3 protein: CASSLVYLDEQFF. The CDR3 coding sequence is TGTGCCAGCAGTTTGGTCTATCTGGATGAGCAGTTCTTC.

The genes are TRBV27 and TRBJ1-2, with 9 positions matching TRBD1. Losses at the gene ends were 4 bases for V and 4 bases for J; bases not matched to a gene: 10. Germline CDR1 and CDR2: MNHEY and SMNVEV (reference sequence). This CDR3 comprises 16 residues. For the CDR3, the DNA is TGTGCCAGCAGTTCCACGGTACAGGGGGCTGGCTATGGCTACACCTTC. Protein: CASSSTVQGAGYGYTF.

Here the CDR3 DNA reads TGCGCCAGCAGCTTGCGATTACTGGGACAGGGTGAAGAGACCCAGTACTTC. Its translation: CASSLRLLGQGEETQYF. The chain uses TRBV5-1 and TRBJ2-5; the match to TRBD1 covers 9 bases. Per the germline V gene, CDR1 is SGHRS and CDR2 is YFSETQ. The CDR3 contains 17 residues. The V and J ends lost 1 base and 3 bases, in that order; junction bases with no gene match: 10.

This clone was counted a few times. V and J are TRBV6-4 and TRBJ2-6; TRBD1 might be the D (6 bases). This CDR3 has 16 residues. V shed 0 bases and J shed 0 bases, with 6 bases lying between them. Per the germline V gene, CDR1 is MRHNA and CDR2 is SNTAGT. The CDR3 coding sequence is TGTGCCAGCAGTGACTCAGGGGGCTCTGGGGCCAACGTCCTGACTTTC. Protein product: CASSDSGGSGANVLTF.

CDR3 protein: CASSLTSENEQFF. The CDR3 DNA follows: TGTGCCAGCAGCTTAACGTCGGAGAATGAGCAGTTCTTC. This chain links TRBV7-7 with TRBJ2-1; D call uncertain. CDR3 length equals 13 residues. V dropped 2 bases and J dropped 7 bases, with 9 bases sitting between them. Germline V gives CDR1 SSHAT, CDR2 FNYEAQ (reference sequence).

This clone was picked up a small number of times. The V and J genes are TRBV6-5 and TRBJ2-2; a weak D match, TRBD1 (5 bases). The CDR3 sequence is 15 residues long. Germline values: CDR1 MNHEY, CDR2 SVGAGI. V dropped 5 bases and J dropped 2 bases, with 12 bases sitting between them. DNA of the CDR3: TGTGCCAGCAGTCTCAGGGCCATTAACACCGGGGAGCTGTTTTTT. Its translation is CASSLRAINTGELFF.

This clone appeared a few times. CDR3 DNA: TGCAGTGCTAGAAGGAGCGAGCAGTACTTC. Its translation is CSARRSEQYF. This chain connects TRBV20-1 to TRBJ2-7; D is unresolved. Trimming took 2 bases from V and 6 from J, leaving 5 bases between them. In germline, CDR1 is DFQATT, CDR2 SNEGSKA (reference sequence). The CDR3 extends over 10 amino acids.